The next 26 T cell receptor beta chains were all read from a single sample in a study of blood T cell repertoires in COVID-19. Profiled with immunoSEQ multiplex PCR; TCRdb holds only in-frame clones, not every one. The table lists 120,000 to 150,000 clones, approximately 87% of them singletons. What was sequenced was PBMCs or T cells enriched from blood (not recorded which). The receptor set was obtained from a woman aged 25-40 years with acute COVID-19.

This rearrangement joins TRBV28 to TRBJ2-1; 7 bases are a match to TRBD2. CDR1 MDHEN and CDR2 SYDVKM come from the germline V gene. J was trimmed by 3 bases and V by 3 bases; bases with no gene match: 5. The CDR3 runs to 15 residues. CDR3 DNA sequence: TGTGCCAGCAGTTTGGCGGGGGATCGCTACAATGAGCAGTTCTTC. Residues: CASSLAGDRYNEQFF. The full variable domain, rest sourced from reference TRBV28 and TRBJ2-1, is DVKVTQSSRYLVKRTGEKVFLECVQDMDHENMFWYRQDPGLGLRLIYFSYDVKMKEKGDIPEGYSVSREKKERFSLILESASTNQTSMYLCASSLAGDRYNEQFFGPGTRLTVL.

The chain combines TRBV27 with TRBJ1-2; a possible D gene is TRBD1 (6 bases). The V end lost 6 bases, the J end lost 4 bases, and 15 bases lay between the germline ends. Germline CDR1 is MNHEY and CDR2 is SMNVEV (reference sequence). This CDR3 contains 14 residues. The CDR3 nucleotides read TGTGCCAGCAGGGGTTTGGGGGGGGCCTATGGCTACACCTTC. Its protein is CASRGLGGAYGYTF.

This sequence joins TRBV13 and TRBJ1-1; 8 nucleotides line up with TRBD1. Germline CDR1 is PRHDT and CDR2 is FYEKMQ (reference sequence). Trimming at V came to 0 bases and at J to 2 bases, leaving 5 bases not matched to a gene. The CDR3 runs 16 residues. CDR3 DNA: TGTGCCAGCAGCTTAGGCCGACAGGGGTTTAACACTGAAGCTTTCTTT. Its translation: CASSLGRQGFNTEAFF. Complete variable domain (other parts from reference TRBV13 and TRBJ1-1): AAGVIQSPRHLIKEKRETATLKCYPIPRHDTVYWYQQGPGQDPQFLISFYEKMQSDKGSIPDRFSAQQFSDYHSELNMSSLELGDSALYFCASSLGRQGFNTEAFFGQGTRLTVV.

The rearrangement links TRBV19 to TRBJ1-3; D ambiguous. The CDR3 consists of 14 residues. Germline V lookup: CDR1 LNHDA, CDR2 SQIVND (reference sequence). Trimming left V 3 bases short and J 3 bases short, with 9 bases between. CDR3: CASSIGSFGNTIYF. The DNA for the CDR3 is TGTGCCAGTAGTATCGGGTCTTTTGGAAACACCATATATTTT.

This sequence joins TRBV5-1 and TRBJ2-7; 12 positions match TRBD2. From germline, CDR1 is SGHRS and CDR2 YFSETQ. The J segment lost 1 base and the V segment lost 3 bases, leaving 26 bases of the junction unmatched. This CDR3 has 23 residues. This chain's CDR3 is CASSSQPTGHLGLAGDRSYEQYF. Here the CDR3 DNA reads TGCGCCAGCAGCTCCCAACCGACTGGACACCTGGGACTAGCGGGCGACCGATCCTACGAGCAGTACTTC.

This clone has a single count. V usage is TRBV29-1 and J usage is TRBJ2-3, with a weak D call TRBD2 (6 bases). CDR3 length: 16 residues. Per the germline V gene, CDR1 is SQVTM and CDR2 is ANQGSEA. V lost 0 bases and J 4 bases, leaving 17 bases between the germline ends. CDR3 sequence: CSVEDRDKTGADTQYF. In DNA form, the CDR3 reads TGCAGCGTTGAAGATCGGGATAAGACGGGGGCAGATACGCAGTATTTT.

The chain joins TRBV11-2 to TRBJ2-1; D might be TRBD1 (6 bases). Between the trimmed V and J ends, which lost 6 bases and 11 bases, there was a span of 11 bases. This CDR3 spans 11 amino acids. Germline assignment: CDR1 SGHAT and CDR2 FQNNGV. CDR3 sequence reads: CASRPGDKQFF. In DNA, the CDR3 is TGTGCCAGCAGGCCCGGGGACAAGCAGTTCTTC.

The sample holds a few counts of this clone. The V gene is TRBV14, the J gene TRBJ1-1; D gene uncertain. The CDR3 runs 15 residues. Looked up from germline, CDR1 is SGHDN and CDR2 is FVKESK. Trimming took off 1 base at V and 0 bases at J, with 9 bases between the two ends. CDR3 sequence (DNA): TGTGCCAGCAGCCAAGTTCCGGGGATGAACACTGAAGCTTTCTTT. As protein: CASSQVPGMNTEAFF.

This sequence joins TRBV6-5 and TRBJ1-6; D is unclear. With 0 bases removed from V and 7 bases from J, the gap between germline ends came to 10 bases. CDR1 MNHEY and CDR2 SVGAGI come from the germline V gene. This CDR3 spans 15 amino acids. The CDR3 here is CASSYSSGYNSPLHF. The CDR3 nucleotides read TGTGCCAGCAGTTACTCGTCCGGGTACAATTCACCCCTCCACTTT.

The chain carries TRBV7-2 and TRBJ1-2; D unresolved. The ends were cut back, 4 bases at V and 6 bases at J, with 9 bases in the middle. Germline-derived CDR1 and CDR2 are SGHTA and FQGNSA. This CDR3 is 12 amino acids long. DNA of the CDR3: TGTGCCAGCAGCTCGCTAATCGATGGCTACACCTTC. Protein product: CASSSLIDGYTF.

The CDR3 DNA is TGTGCCAGCAGCTTAGGGGCGGGAGGGCGTAATGAGCAGTTCTTC. This gives the protein CASSLGAGGRNEQFF. The rearrangement uses TRBV7-9 and TRBJ2-1; TRBD2 matches 9 bases. The CDR3 loop spans 15 amino acids. CDR1 SEHNR and CDR2 FQNEAQ come from the germline V gene (reference sequence). The V segment lost 1 base and the J segment 7 bases; nucleotides outside the gene matches: 5.

The chain combines TRBV19 with TRBJ1-1; D gene unclear. V was cut by 5 bases and J by 1 base, with 11 bases left in between. Germline V gene data show CDR1 as LNHDA and CDR2 as SQIVND (reference sequence). This CDR3 is 14 amino acids long. The CDR3 bases are TGTGCCAGTAGTCCCCGGGGAGAGAACACTGAAGCTTTCTTT. Its translation: CASSPRGENTEAFF.

The CDR3 loop is CASSARGLTDTQYF. The CDR3 bases are TGTGCCAGCAGTGCGCGAGGACTCACAGATACGCAGTATTTT. V is TRBV25-1 and J is TRBJ2-3; possible D gene TRBD2, 5 bases. V lost 4 bases to trimming and J lost 2 bases, with 10 bases between them. The CDR3 has 14 residues. The germline CDR1 and CDR2 sequences are MGHDK and SYGVNS. Drawing the rest from reference TRBV25-1 and TRBJ2-3, the complete variable domain is EADIYQTPRYLVIGTGKKITLECSQTMGHDKMYWYQQDPGMELHLIHYSYGVNSTEKGDLSSESTVSRIRTEHFPLTLESARPSHTSQYLCASSARGLTDTQYFGPGTRLTVL.

The CDR3 loop reads CASSDQGVRTGELFF. The CDR3 DNA sequence: TGTGCCAGCAGTGATCAGGGGGTTAGAACCGGGGAGCTGTTTTTT. The chain couples TRBV2 to TRBJ2-2, with 7 bases matching TRBD1. The CDR3 totals 15 residues. V was pared by 3 bases and J by 5 bases, with 6 bases of the junction left unmatched. Germline assignment: CDR1 SNHLY and CDR2 FYNNEI.

This chain links TRBV27 with TRBJ2-7, with 8 bases fitting TRBD2. The V gene end was trimmed by 5 bases and the J gene end by 2 bases; junction bases not matched to a gene: 8. Germline CDR1 and CDR2: MNHEY and SMNVEV (reference sequence). This CDR3 region has 15 residues. The DNA of the CDR3 is TGTGCCAGCAGTCCCGAAGCGGGGGAGACCTACGAGCAGTACTTC. This codes for CASSPEAGETYEQYF.

The chain has TRBV6-5 and TRBJ2-3; TRBD1 matches at 9 bases. The CDR3 runs to 12 residues. V trimming: 5 bases; J trimming: 8 bases; junction bases outside the gene matches: 2. CDR1 is MNHEY, CDR2 SVGAGI, per germline. Here the CDR3 reads CASSPDRGTQYF. The DNA of the CDR3 is TGTGCCAGCAGTCCGGACAGGGGTACGCAGTATTTT.

This chain joins TRBV28 and TRBJ2-3, with 8 bases matching TRBD1. The CDR3 length is 15 residues. V lost 3 bases to trimming and J lost 0 bases; unmatched junction nucleotides: 2. From germline, CDR1 is MDHEN and CDR2 SYDVKM. The CDR3 loop reads CASSLRTGSTDTQYF. Written as DNA, the CDR3 is TGTGCCAGCAGTTTGCGGACAGGGAGCACAGATACGCAGTATTTT.

This sequence joins TRBV4-3 and TRBJ2-5; TRBD2 matches 12 bases. The germline gives CDR1 LGHNA, CDR2 YSLEER. J was trimmed by 2 bases and V by 1 base; bases with no gene match: 2. The CDR3 has 16 amino acids. The CDR3 loop is CASSQGTSGAQETQYF. CDR3 nucleotides: TGCGCCAGCAGCCAAGGGACTAGCGGGGCACAAGAGACCCAGTACTTC.

The rearrangement uses TRBV19 and TRBJ1-1, with no clear D. CDR3 length equals 14 residues. CDR1 is LNHDA and CDR2 is SQIVND in the germline V gene (reference sequence). V was pared by 5 bases and J by 1 base, with 11 bases between. In DNA form, the CDR3 reads TGTGCCAGTAGTGCCCAGCCTAGGAACACTGAAGCTTTCTTT. Protein: CASSAQPRNTEAFF.

The CDR3 reads CASRITGLGNQPQHF. CDR3 coding DNA: TGTGCCAGCAGGATCACAGGGCTCGGCAATCAGCCCCAGCATTTT. The chain links TRBV27 to TRBJ1-5; TRBD1 might be the D (6 bases). Trimming took off 6 bases at V and 2 bases at J, with 14 bases between the two ends. CDR3 length: 15 residues. Germline V gives CDR1 MNHEY, CDR2 SMNVEV (reference sequence).

This clone was observed a single time. V usage is TRBV2 and J usage is TRBJ1-2; no firm D call. The CDR3 covers 11 residues. Germline CDR1 and CDR2: SNHLY and FYNNEI. Trimming took off 6 bases at V and 6 bases at J, with 8 bases between the two ends. The chain's CDR3 is CASSPRDGYTF. Written as DNA, the CDR3 is TGTGCCAGCAGCCCGAGGGATGGCTACACCTTC.

V is TRBV28 and J is TRBJ1-1, with D possibly matching TRBD1 (6 bases). This CDR3 comprises 13 residues. The V gene lost 4 bases and the J gene lost 9 bases, with 15 bases spanning the gap. The germline V gene has CDR1 MDHEN and CDR2 SYDVKM. This CDR3 is CASSWGHLSQAFF. CDR3 coding DNA: TGTGCCAGCAGTTGGGGACACCTCTCCCAAGCTTTCTTT. The whole variable domain, filled in from reference TRBV28 and TRBJ1-1, reads DVKVTQSSRYLVKRTGEKVFLECVQDMDHENMFWYRQDPGLGLRLIYFSYDVKMKEKGDIPEGYSVSREKKERFSLILESASTNQTSMYLCASSWGHLSQAFFGQGTRLTVV.

This chain uses TRBV2 with TRBJ2-3; possible D gene TRBD2, 6 bases. The ends were cut back, 7 bases at V and 6 bases at J, with 17 bases in the middle. The CDR3 runs to 14 residues. Germline CDR1 and CDR2: SNHLY and FYNNEI. CDR3 DNA: TGTGCCAGCACCGAGGAGGGCCCTAGGGATACGCAGTATTTT. Translating it yields CASTEEGPRDTQYF.

V is TRBV13 and J is TRBJ2-1, with 9 bases that match TRBD1. V lost 3 bases, J lost 3 bases, and 6 bases stayed unmatched. The CDR3 contains 16 residues. CDR1 is PRHDT and CDR2 is FYEKMQ in the germline V gene (reference sequence). As DNA, the CDR3 is TGTGCCAGCAGCTTGGGACCGGGACAGGGCTACAATGAGCAGTTCTTC. Its protein product is CASSLGPGQGYNEQFF.

The genes are TRBV27 and TRBJ1-2, with a tentative D call TRBD1 (5 bases). Germline V gene sequence: CDR1 MNHEY, CDR2 SMNVEV (reference sequence). The ends were cut back, 2 bases at V and 2 bases at J, with 9 bases in the middle. This CDR3 region has 14 residues. Written as DNA, the CDR3 is TGTGCCAGCAGTTTAGTTTCAGGGAACTATGGCTACACCTTC. Translating gives CASSLVSGNYGYTF.

The rearrangement links TRBV25-1 to TRBJ1-4, with TRBD1 matching over 8 bases. The CDR3 totals 13 residues. Germline CDR1 reads MGHDK; CDR2 reads SYGVNS. Trimming cost V 6 bases and J 10 bases; bases outside gene matches: 7. The CDR3 DNA follows: TGTGCCAGCAGACCCGGACAGGGAGGAAAACTGTTTTTT. It is translated as CASRPGQGGKLFF.